Listed below are T cell receptor beta chains from one sample, sequenced in a study of blood T cell repertoires in COVID-19. Sequenced by immunoSEQ multiplex PCR; TCRdb stores in-frame clones only, minus some. Among some 250,000 clones listed, roughly 88% were seen once. The source material was peripheral blood. The receptor source for this set is a human donor in a cohort sampled during active COVID-19. CDR3s include the opening cysteine and the closing phenylalanine or tryptophan. Each record gives: J gene, V gene, CDR3 protein.

>TRBJ1-3|TRBV7-2
CASSESVGGNTIYF
>TRBJ1-4|TRBV21-1
CASSNEGAVRAEKLFF
>TRBJ1-1|TRBV19
CASSMRETGAEAFF
>TRBJ2-1|TRBV12-3/TRBV12-4
CASTQQHEQFF
>TRBJ2-5|TRBV3-1/TRBV3-2
CASSQMGPFSKETQYF
>TRBJ1-1|TRBV28
CASSLGGRSTEAFF
>TRBJ1-2|TRBV3-1/TRBV3-2
CASSQGLYGYTF
>TRBJ1-2|TRBV27
CASSFFQGSGYTF
>TRBJ1-1|TRBV4-2
CASSQAGYGWEAFF
>TRBJ2-7|TRBV19
CASSAPTSGVKGQYF
>TRBJ1-5|TRBV4-1
CASSQPTGNQPQHF
>TRBJ1-4|TRBV4-3
CASSQDRGSEKLFF
>TRBJ2-2|TRBV24-1
CATSDNIYTGELFF
>TRBJ1-2|TRBV11-2
CASSLAGTLKVGFNYGYTF
>TRBJ2-7|TRBV28
CASITGTYEQYF
>TRBJ2-5|TRBV7-2
CASSWGPREFETQYF
>TRBJ2-7|TRBV21-1
CASSKYTWGMNGAYEQYF
>TRBJ1-5|TRBV4-2
CASSQGQENQPQHF
>TRBJ1-6|TRBV9
CASSPHGGIHSPLHF
>TRBJ2-3|TRBV4-3
CASSQDWSSGGAEDTQYF
>TRBJ1-2|TRBV11-2
CASSPLDRARGYTF
>TRBJ1-4|TRBV7-8
CASSLRDSTGKLFF
>TRBJ1-3|TRBV3-1/TRBV3-2
CASSQTGSSGNTIYF
>TRBJ2-1|TRBV5-1
CASGFLGRSSYNEQFF
>TRBJ1-5|TRBV19
CASSMTGGDQPQHF
>TRBJ2-7|TRBV24-1
CAALGTEENEQYF
>TRBJ1-1|TRBV18
CASSPPTGDRTEAFF
>TRBJ2-1|TRBV10-3
CAISEAGLYYNEQFF
>TRBJ2-1|TRBV9
CASSVEGGPNNEQFF
>TRBJ1-2|TRBV19
CASSEQGARNYGYTF
>TRBJ1-2|TRBV4-3
CASSQDPGGRGYTF
>TRBJ2-2|TRBV7-9
CASSMPGGAKNTGELFF
>TRBJ1-1|TRBV2
CASTQGANTEAFF
>TRBJ2-7|TRBV11-2
CASSLDSGGLPYEQYF
>TRBJ2-7|TRBV6-5
CASSRTGHLSYEQYF
>TRBJ2-7|TRBV24-1
CATSDFSRGEQYF
>TRBJ2-4|TRBV4-1
CASSQDPGQGRNIQYF
>TRBJ1-2|TRBV5-1
CASSPTGTGKFGSGYTF
>TRBJ1-1|TRBV11-3
CASSPVYREGAFF
>TRBJ1-6|TRBV28
CASSTRDRGTNSPLHF
>TRBJ1-3|TRBV12-3/TRBV12-4
CASTPSGNTIYF
>TRBJ2-7|TRBV4-1
CASSLGRGSYEQYF
>TRBJ1-6|TRBV10-3
CAISGGSSYNSPLHF
>TRBJ1-2|TRBV11-2
CASSLGIQDYGYTF
>TRBJ2-7|TRBV4-1
CASSPQLAGGFYEQYF
>TRBJ2-7|TRBV19
CASSIDWQDEQYF
>TRBJ1-5|TRBV7-2
CASSKDSLQPQHF
>TRBJ1-2|TRBV27
CASSSPRGPSYGYTF
>TRBJ1-5|TRBV9
CASSIRTAAISYRPQHF
>TRBJ2-2|TRBV25-1
CASSEILDLGELFF
>TRBJ2-1|TRBV6-5
CASSYSASPYYNEQFF
>TRBJ2-4|TRBV2
CASRQPGQGDWSAYF
>TRBJ2-7|TRBV28
CASSLAGSYEQYF
>TRBJ2-3|TRBV9
CASNPAGVTDTQYF
>TRBJ2-7|TRBV7-6
CASSFSAGIYEQYF
>TRBJ1-4|TRBV2
CASRPQTATNEKLFF
>TRBJ2-7|TRBV10-3
CAISDGQGYYEQYF